This T cell receptor (beta chain) originates from a study of technical replicates of blood from several donors. Some clones are missing from TCRdb's copy, which holds only in-frame ones; the method was immunoSEQ multiplex PCR. The profile shows over 50,000 clones, roughly 86% of them singletons. This CDR3 is built from 13 residues. V lost 6 bases and J lost 5; bases outside the gene matches: 6. CDR1 and CDR2 (germline): SNHLY, FYNNEI. The V call is TRBV2, the J call TRBJ2-5; TRBD2 matches 7 bases. Sequencing used PBMCs. The receptor comes from a human donor in good health. Some clones in this sample may be carry-over from other donors' samples. The CDR3: CASSAGVGETQYF. CDR3 DNA sequence: TGTGCCAGCAGCGCGGGGGTGGGGGAGACCCAGTACTTC.